This TCR beta chain is drawn from a study of T cells in Graves' hyperthyroidism and ophthalmopathy. Study details: Blood was drawn when the patient was first diagnosed and still untreated. Study conclusions and caveats: Blood held most thyroid clonotypes expanded above 0.001 frequency.

The V end was cut by 8 bases, the J end by 3 bases, with 10 bases between. Germline V CDR1 and CDR2: SEHNR, FQNEAQ (reference sequence). CDR3 length equals 12 residues. RNA transcripts yielded amplified TCR beta CDR3 regions. The HTBI primer set was used in a first-round RT-PCR of the TCR CDR3. MiXCR was run by TCRdb on the multiplex PCR reads, yielding one entry per CDR3 protein. Of fewer than 900,000 distinct CDR3 sequences detected, about 16% appear once; the ten largest clones hold 8.4%. As to this clonotype: The antigen is not known.

V and J are TRBV7-9 and TRBJ2-5; D might be TRBD2 (5 bases). The sequenced sample consisted of blood. This TCR was sampled from a man aged 18 to 30 with Graves' hyperthyroidism. The CDR3 DNA is TGTGCCAGCGCGCGGGCTGAAGAGACCCAGTACTTC. Its protein product is CASARAEETQYF.